This T cell receptor beta chain was obtained from a study of identical twins. TCRdb reprocessed the 5' RACE reads with MiXCR, giving one entry per CDR3 protein. The sample yields hundreds of thousands of distinct CDR3 sequences, 18% seen once. This clonotype was seen just once. CDR1 MNHEY and CDR2 SMNVEV come from the germline V gene (reference sequence). The J segment lost 3 bases and the V segment lost 4 bases, leaving 9 bases of the junction unmatched. The CDR3 is 16 amino acids. Each donor was a healthy Caucasian. The same data also went into a second study, on T cells expressing NK-cell markers. That paper notes: It was sorted CD3+CD56-NKG2C+, CD3+CD56+NKG2C- and CD3+CD56+NKG2C+ T cells that provided the TCR beta repertoires.

The chain has TRBV27 and TRBJ2-5; 9 nucleotides match TRBD1. The sequence derives from a woman under 30 in good health. What was sequenced was PBMCs. Here the CDR3 reads CASSSPPRDREETQYF. CDR3 nucleotides: TGTGCCAGCAGTTCACCCCCCCGGGACAGGGAAGAGACCCAGTACTTC.